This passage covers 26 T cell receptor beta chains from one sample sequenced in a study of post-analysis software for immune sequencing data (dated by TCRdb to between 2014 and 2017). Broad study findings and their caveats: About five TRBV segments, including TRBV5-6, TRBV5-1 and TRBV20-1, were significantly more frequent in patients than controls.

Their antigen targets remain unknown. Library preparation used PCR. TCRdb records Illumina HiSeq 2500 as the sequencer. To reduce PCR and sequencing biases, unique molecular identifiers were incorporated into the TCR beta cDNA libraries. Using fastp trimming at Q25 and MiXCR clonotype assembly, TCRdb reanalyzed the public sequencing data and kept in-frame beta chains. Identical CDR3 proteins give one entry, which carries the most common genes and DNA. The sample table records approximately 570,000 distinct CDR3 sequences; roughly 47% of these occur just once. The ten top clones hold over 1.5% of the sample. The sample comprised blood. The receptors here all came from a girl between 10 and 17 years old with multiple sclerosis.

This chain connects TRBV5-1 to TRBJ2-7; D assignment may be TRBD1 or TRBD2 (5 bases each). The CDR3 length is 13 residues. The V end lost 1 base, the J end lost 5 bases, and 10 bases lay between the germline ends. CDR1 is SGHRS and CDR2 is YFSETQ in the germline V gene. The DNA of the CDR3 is TGCGCCAGCAGCTTGACGGGGCGCCACGAGCAGTACTTC. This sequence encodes CASSLTGRHEQYF. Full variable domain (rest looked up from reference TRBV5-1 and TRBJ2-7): KAGVTQTPRYLIKTRGQQVTLSCSPISGHRSVSWYQQTPGQGLQFLFEYFSETQRNKGNFPGRFSGRQFSNSRSEMNVSTLELGDSALYLCASSLTGRHEQYFGPGTRLTVT.

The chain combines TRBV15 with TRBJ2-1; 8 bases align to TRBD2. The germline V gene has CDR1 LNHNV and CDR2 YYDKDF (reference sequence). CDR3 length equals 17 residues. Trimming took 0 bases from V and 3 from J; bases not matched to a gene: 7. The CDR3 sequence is CATSRDLSGGHYNEQFF. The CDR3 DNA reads TGTGCCACCAGCAGAGACCTCAGCGGGGGCCACTACAATGAGCAGTTCTTC. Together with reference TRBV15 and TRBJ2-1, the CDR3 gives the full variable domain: DAMVIQNPRYQVTQFGKPVTLSCSQTLNHNVMYWYQQKSSQAPKLLFHYYDKDFNNEADTPDNFQSRRPNTSFCFLDIRSPGLGDTAMYLCATSRDLSGGHYNEQFFGPGTRLTVL.

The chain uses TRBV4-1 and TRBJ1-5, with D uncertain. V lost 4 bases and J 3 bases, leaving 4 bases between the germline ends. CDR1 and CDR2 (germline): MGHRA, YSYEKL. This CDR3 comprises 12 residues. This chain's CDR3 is CASSPFNQPQHF. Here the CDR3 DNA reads TGCGCCAGCAGCCCCTTCAATCAGCCCCAGCATTTT.

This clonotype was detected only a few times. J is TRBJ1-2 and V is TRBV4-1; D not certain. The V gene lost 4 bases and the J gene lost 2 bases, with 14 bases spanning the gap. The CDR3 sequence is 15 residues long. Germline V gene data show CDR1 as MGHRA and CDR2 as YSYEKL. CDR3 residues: CASSPGGQHNYGYTF. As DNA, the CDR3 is TGCGCCAGCAGCCCCGGAGGGCAGCACAACTATGGCTACACCTTC.

The CDR3 DNA reads TGTGCCAGCAGCCCCCGGCAATCTGCTGGGGCCAACGTCCTGACTTTC. This codes for CASSPRQSAGANVLTF. The chain combines TRBV7-3 with TRBJ2-6; D remains unclear. V lost 5 bases to trimming and J lost 2 bases, with 13 bases between them. The CDR3 covers 16 residues. The V gene's germline CDR1 is SGHTA and CDR2 FQGTGA.

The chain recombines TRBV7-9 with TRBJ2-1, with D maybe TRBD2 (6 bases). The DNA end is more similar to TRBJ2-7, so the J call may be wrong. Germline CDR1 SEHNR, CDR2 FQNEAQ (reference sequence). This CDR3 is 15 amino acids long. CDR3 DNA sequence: TGTGCCAGCAGCCCCCCACCGCGGGGATCCAATGAGCAGTACTTC. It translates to CASSPPPRGSNEQYF.

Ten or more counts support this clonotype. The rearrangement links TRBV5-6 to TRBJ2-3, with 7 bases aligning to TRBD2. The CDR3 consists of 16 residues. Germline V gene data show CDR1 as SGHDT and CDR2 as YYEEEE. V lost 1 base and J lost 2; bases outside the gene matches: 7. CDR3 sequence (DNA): TGTGCCAGCAGCTTGTCGGCGGGGGTACCCACAGATACGCAGTATTTT. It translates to CASSLSAGVPTDTQYF. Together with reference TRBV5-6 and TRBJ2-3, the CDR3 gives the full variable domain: DAGVTQSPTHLIKTRGQQVTLRCSPKSGHDTVSWYQQALGQGPQFIFQYYEEEERQRGNFPDRFSGHQFPNYSSELNVNALLLGDSALYLCASSLSAGVPTDTQYFGPGTRLTVL.

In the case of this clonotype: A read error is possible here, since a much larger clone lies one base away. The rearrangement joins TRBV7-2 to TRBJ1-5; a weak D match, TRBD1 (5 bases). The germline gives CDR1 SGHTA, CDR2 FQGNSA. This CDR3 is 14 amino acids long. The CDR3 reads CASGFTGGNQPQHF. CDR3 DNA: TGTGCCAGCGGCTTCACAGGAGGCAATCAGCCCCAGCATTTT.

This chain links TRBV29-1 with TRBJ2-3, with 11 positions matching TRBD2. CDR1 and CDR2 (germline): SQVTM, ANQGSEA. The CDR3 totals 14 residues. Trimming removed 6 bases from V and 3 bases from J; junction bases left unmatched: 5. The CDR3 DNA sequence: TGCAGCGTCACTAGCGGGAGTGTAACAGATACGCAGTATTTT. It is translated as CSVTSGSVTDTQYF.

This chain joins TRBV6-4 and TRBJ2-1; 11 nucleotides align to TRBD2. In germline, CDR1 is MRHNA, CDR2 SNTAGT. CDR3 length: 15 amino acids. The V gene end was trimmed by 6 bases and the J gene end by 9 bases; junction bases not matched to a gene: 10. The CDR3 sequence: CASSVLAGDRGEQFF. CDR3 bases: TGTGCCAGCAGCGTACTAGCGGGAGATCGCGGTGAGCAGTTCTTC.

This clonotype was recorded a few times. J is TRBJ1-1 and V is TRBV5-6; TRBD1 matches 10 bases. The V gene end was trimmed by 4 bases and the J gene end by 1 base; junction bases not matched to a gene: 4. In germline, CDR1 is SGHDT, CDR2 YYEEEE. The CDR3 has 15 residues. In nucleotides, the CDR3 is TGTGCCAGCAGCCCAGACAGGGGGCAGAACACTGAAGCTTTCTTT. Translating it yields CASSPDRGQNTEAFF.

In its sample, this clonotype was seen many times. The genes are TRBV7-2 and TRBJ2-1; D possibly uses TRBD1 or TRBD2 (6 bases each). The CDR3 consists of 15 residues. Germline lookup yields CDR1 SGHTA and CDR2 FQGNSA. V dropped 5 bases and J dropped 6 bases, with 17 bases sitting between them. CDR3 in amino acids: CASSISGAGSNEQFF. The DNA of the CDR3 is TGTGCCAGCAGCATCTCGGGGGCAGGTAGCAATGAGCAGTTCTTC.

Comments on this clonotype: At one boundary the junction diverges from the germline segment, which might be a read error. The CDR3 is CASTSGGTGYNEQVF. CDR3 sequence (DNA): TGTGCCAGCACCTCCGGAGGGACTGGATACAATGAGCAGGTCTTC. The rearrangement joins TRBV12-3 or TRBV12-4 to TRBJ2-1, with D possibly being TRBD2 (6 bases). This CDR3 region has 15 residues.

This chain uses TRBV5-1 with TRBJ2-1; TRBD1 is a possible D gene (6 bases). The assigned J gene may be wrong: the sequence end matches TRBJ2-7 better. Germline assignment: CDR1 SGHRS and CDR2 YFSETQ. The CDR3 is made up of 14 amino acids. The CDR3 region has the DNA TGCGCCAGCAGCGCGGAGGACAGATCCTACGAGCAGTACTTC. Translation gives CASSAEDRSYEQYF.

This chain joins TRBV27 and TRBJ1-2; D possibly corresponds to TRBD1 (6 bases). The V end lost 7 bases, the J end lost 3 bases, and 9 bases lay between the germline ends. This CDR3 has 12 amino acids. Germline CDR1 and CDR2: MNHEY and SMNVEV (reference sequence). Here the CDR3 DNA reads TGTGCCAGCAAGGGGGAAGACTATGGCTACACCTTC. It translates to CASKGEDYGYTF.

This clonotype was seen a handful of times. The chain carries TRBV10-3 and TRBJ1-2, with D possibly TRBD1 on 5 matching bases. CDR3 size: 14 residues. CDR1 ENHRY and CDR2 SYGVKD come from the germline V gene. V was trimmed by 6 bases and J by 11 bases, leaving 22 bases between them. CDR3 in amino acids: CAISSTGRRSRYTF. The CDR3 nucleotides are TGTGCCATCAGCAGTACAGGTCGTCGGAGTCGGTACACCTTC.

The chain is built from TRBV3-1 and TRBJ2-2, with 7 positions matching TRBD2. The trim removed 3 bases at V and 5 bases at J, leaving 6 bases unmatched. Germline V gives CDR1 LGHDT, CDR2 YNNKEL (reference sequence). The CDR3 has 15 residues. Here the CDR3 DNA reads TGTGCCAGCAGCCACGCCAGGGAGGGTACCGGGGAGCTGTTTTTT. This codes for CASSHAREGTGELFF.

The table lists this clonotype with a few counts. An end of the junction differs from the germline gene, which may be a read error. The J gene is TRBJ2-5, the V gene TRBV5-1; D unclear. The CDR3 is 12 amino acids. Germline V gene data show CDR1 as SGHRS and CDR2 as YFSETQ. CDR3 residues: CASSRDQETQYF. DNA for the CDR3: TGTGCCAGCAGCCGAGACCAAGAGACCCAGTACTTC.

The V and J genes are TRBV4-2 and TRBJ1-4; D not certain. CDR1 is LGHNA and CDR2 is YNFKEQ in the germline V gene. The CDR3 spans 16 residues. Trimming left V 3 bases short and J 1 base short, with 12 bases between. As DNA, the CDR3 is TGTGCCAGCAGCCAGGCCGGGGAGGGAACTAATGAAAAACTGTTTTTT. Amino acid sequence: CASSQAGEGTNEKLFF.

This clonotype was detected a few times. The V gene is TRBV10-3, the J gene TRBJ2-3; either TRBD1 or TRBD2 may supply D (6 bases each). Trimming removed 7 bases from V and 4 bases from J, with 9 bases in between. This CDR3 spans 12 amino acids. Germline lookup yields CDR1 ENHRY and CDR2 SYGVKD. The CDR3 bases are TGTGCCATCATGGGGGGCGCAGATACGCAGTATTTT. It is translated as CAIMGGADTQYF.

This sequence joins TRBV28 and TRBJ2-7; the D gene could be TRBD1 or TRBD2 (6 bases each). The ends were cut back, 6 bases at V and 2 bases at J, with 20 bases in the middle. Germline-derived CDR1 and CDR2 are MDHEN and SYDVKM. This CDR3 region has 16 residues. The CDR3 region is CASRTGSGGGAYEQYF. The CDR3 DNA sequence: TGTGCCAGCAGGACGGGGTCTGGGGGCGGGGCCTACGAGCAGTACTTC. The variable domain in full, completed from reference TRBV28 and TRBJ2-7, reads DVKVTQSSRYLVKRTGEKVFLECVQDMDHENMFWYRQDPGLGLRLIYFSYDVKMKEKGDIPEGYSVSREKKERFSLILESASTNQTSMYLCASRTGSGGGAYEQYFGPGTRLTVT.

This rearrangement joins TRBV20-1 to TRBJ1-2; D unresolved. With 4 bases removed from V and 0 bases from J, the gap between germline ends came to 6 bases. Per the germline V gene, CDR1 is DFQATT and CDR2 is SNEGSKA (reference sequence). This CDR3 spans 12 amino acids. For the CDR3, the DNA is TGCAGTGCTACCCAGACTAACTATGGCTACACCTTC. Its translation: CSATQTNYGYTF.

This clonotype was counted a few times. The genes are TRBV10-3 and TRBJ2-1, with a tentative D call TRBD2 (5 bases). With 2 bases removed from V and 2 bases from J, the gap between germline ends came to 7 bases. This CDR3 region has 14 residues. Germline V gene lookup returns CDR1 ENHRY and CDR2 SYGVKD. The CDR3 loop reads CAISEPEAYNEQFF. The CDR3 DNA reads TGTGCCATCAGTGAGCCGGAGGCCTACAATGAGCAGTTCTTC.

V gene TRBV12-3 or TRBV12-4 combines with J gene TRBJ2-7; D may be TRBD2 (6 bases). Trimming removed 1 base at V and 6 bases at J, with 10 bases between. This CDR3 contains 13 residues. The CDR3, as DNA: TGTGCCAGCAGTTTAGAGGAGGGGATCGAGCAGTACTTC. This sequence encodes CASSLEEGIEQYF.

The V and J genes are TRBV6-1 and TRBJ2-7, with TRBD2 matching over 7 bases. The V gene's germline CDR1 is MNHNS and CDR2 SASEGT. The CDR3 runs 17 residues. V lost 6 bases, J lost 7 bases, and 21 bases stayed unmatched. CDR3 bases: TGTGCCAGCAGGCAAAACCAGCGGGGAGCGGGGTATGGTGAGCAGTACTTC. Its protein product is CASRQNQRGAGYGEQYF.

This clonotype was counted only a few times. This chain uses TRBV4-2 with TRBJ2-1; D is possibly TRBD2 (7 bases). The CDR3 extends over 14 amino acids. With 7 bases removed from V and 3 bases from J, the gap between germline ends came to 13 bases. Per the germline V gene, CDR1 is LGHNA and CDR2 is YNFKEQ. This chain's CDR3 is CASTWGGLYNEQFF. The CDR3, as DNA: TGTGCCAGCACCTGGGGGGGGCTCTACAATGAGCAGTTCTTC.